The source of this T cell receptor beta chain is a study of OX40 agonist ivuxolimab in advanced cancers. On the study more broadly: Ivuxolimab, which patients received intravenously every 2 weeks, was dosed at 0.01 to 10 mg/kg.

Excluded were patients having autoimmune disease history or systemic immunosuppression. Profiling relied on immunoSEQ multiplex PCR, and the TCRdb table lists in-frame clones only, not all of them. The sample carries tens of thousands of clones, 65% to 90% recorded once. This CDR3 spans 16 amino acids. The ends lost 7 bases at V and 6 bases at J; junction bases unmatched: 14. Per germline, CDR1 SNHLY and CDR2 FYNNEI. This receptor was obtained from an adult with an advanced solid tumor such as melanoma, head and neck, liver or kidney cancer. The source material was CD4+ or CD8+ T cells sorted from blood, sampled in a trial of the OX40 agonist ivuxolimab. The V call is TRBV2, the J call TRBJ2-2, with TRBD2 identical over 7 bases. The CDR3 DNA reads TGTGCCAGCAATGTCCGTGGGAGGGGAAGGGCCGGGGAGCTGTTTTTT. This encodes CASNVRGRGRAGELFF.